The subject of this entry is one T cell receptor (beta chain). TCRdb's copy holds only in-frame clones and misses some; the assay was immunoSEQ multiplex PCR. Of just over 150,000 clones in the sample, 85% to 95% were seen once. The sample is drawn from a study of blood T cell repertoires in COVID-19. At the level of the study: T cells, B-cell-depleted T cells, or PBMCs provided the cDNA or gDNA that served as material.

The V and J ends lost 1 base and 7 bases, in that order; junction bases with no gene match: 0. Germline CDR1 SGHDN, CDR2 FVKESK. The CDR3 loop spans 14 amino acids. This chain connects TRBV14 to TRBJ1-6; 8 bases agree with TRBD1. Specimen: peripheral blood. The clonotype originates from a woman between 50 and 59 years old with acute or convalescent COVID-19. CDR3 sequence reads: CASSQGQGNSPLHF. CDR3 coding DNA: TGTGCCAGCAGCCAAGGACAGGGGAATTCACCCCTCCACTTT.